Below are 23 T cell receptor beta chains sequenced from a single sample in a study of graft-versus-host responses after intestinal transplantation. Data came from immunoSEQ multiplex PCR; TCRdb stores just in-frame clones and leaves some out. The sample shows around 38,000 clones, around 83% of them seen only once. The sequencing used PBMCs, collected roughly 1,000 days after transplant. The receptors come from a human patient who received an intestinal transplant, so some T cells may come from the graft donor.

The J gene is TRBJ1-1, the V gene TRBV27, with a possible D match to TRBD1 (5 bases). The CDR3 covers 13 residues. V gave up 3 bases and J gave up 0 bases, with 5 bases separating them. In germline, CDR1 is MNHEY, CDR2 SMNVEV (reference sequence). The CDR3 DNA is TGTGCCAGCAGTTTGGACATGAACACTGAAGCTTTCTTT. This sequence encodes CASSLDMNTEAFF.

The chain uses TRBV6-4 and TRBJ2-2, with 8 bases aligning to TRBD1. V lost 5 bases to trimming and J lost 5 bases; unmatched junction nucleotides: 4. Germline-derived CDR1 and CDR2 are MRHNA and SNTAGT. The CDR3 runs 14 residues. CDR3 region: CASSQGAGTGELFF. DNA for the CDR3: TGTGCCAGCAGTCAGGGGGCTGGGACCGGGGAGCTGTTTTTT.

The chain recombines TRBV21-1 with TRBJ2-6; the table's D call of TRBD1 was not tested on the DNA. TRBV21-1 constitutes a pseudogene. The CDR3 spans 17 residues. CDR3 nucleotides: TGTGCCAGCACTATGGACAGGGAAAGCTCTGGGGCCAACGTCCTGACTTTC. The encoded protein is CASTMDRESSGANVLTF.

This rearrangement joins TRBV6-1 to TRBJ2-2; D unclear. The CDR3 is 15 amino acids. CDR1 and CDR2 from the germline V gene are MNHNS and SASEGT. V was shortened by 0 bases and J by 2 bases, with 7 bases between the two germline ends. The CDR3 DNA reads as TGTGCCAGCAGTGAAGCGCCCGATAACACCGGGGAGCTGTTTTTT. It specifies CASSEAPDNTGELFF.

The chain couples TRBV9 to TRBJ2-2, with D perhaps assigned TRBD1 or TRBD2 (6 bases each). V lost 0 bases and J 4 bases, leaving 7 bases between the germline ends. The germline V gene has CDR1 SGDLS and CDR2 YYNGEE. The CDR3 totals 14 residues. The CDR3 sequence: CASSVGGATGELFF. The CDR3 nucleotides read TGTGCCAGCAGCGTAGGGGGGGCCACCGGGGAGCTGTTTTTT.

The V call is TRBV19, the J call TRBJ2-5; D is undetermined. CDR1 and CDR2 (germline): LNHDA, SQIVND (reference sequence). This CDR3 has 13 residues. The V gene lost 4 bases and the J gene lost 2 bases, with 8 bases spanning the gap. CDR3 sequence: CASSSAEQETQYF. The CDR3 region has the DNA TGTGCCAGTAGTAGCGCGGAGCAAGAGACCCAGTACTTC.

The rearrangement uses TRBV6-1 and TRBJ2-3; 8 positions match TRBD2. The germline V gene has CDR1 MNHNS and CDR2 SASEGT. J was trimmed by 2 bases and V by 0 bases; bases with no gene match: 7. CDR3 length: 17 residues. CDR3 protein: CASSEALAGGVTDTQYF. CDR3 in DNA: TGTGCCAGCAGTGAAGCCCTTGCCGGGGGGGTCACAGATACGCAGTATTTT.

This clone was observed a single time. The chain combines TRBV4-2 with TRBJ2-5, with 8 bases matching TRBD2. Germline CDR1 reads LGHNA; CDR2 reads YNFKEQ. V lost 3 bases to trimming and J lost 0 bases; unmatched junction nucleotides: 0. The CDR3 consists of 14 residues. The CDR3 region has the DNA TGTGCCAGCAGCCAGCGGGGGGACCAAGAGACCCAGTACTTC. Its protein product is CASSQRGDQETQYF.

This chain joins TRBV6-1 and TRBJ2-7, with 8 bases lining up with TRBD2. Germline-derived CDR1 and CDR2 are MNHNS and SASEGT. V dropped 8 bases and J dropped 6; count of bases not matched to a gene: 12. The CDR3 length is 14 residues. CDR3 in amino acids: CASSREVAGSEQYF. The CDR3 DNA is TGTGCCAGCTCGCGGGAGGTGGCTGGATCCGAGCAGTACTTC.

This rearrangement joins TRBV5-1 to TRBJ2-7; TRBD2 is a possible D gene (6 bases). The CDR3 covers 14 residues. Per germline, CDR1 SGHRS and CDR2 YFSETQ. V dropped 2 bases and J dropped 5 bases, with 14 bases sitting between them. CDR3 in amino acids: CASSFNGWGDEQYF. For the CDR3, the DNA is TGCGCCAGCAGCTTCAATGGTTGGGGGGACGAGCAGTACTTC.

This clone was observed once. This chain connects TRBV10-1 to TRBJ2-1; D is tentatively TRBD1 or TRBD2 (5 bases each). There are 15 residues in the CDR3. Trimming cost V 2 bases and J 9 bases, with 17 bases left between them. Germline V gene sequence: CDR1 WNHNN, CDR2 SYGVQD (reference sequence). CDR3 in DNA: TGCGCCAGCAGTGAGCTCCCTGGGGGAAGAGGTGAGCAGTTCTTC. Translated, it gives CASSELPGGRGEQFF.

The genes are TRBV6-6 and TRBJ1-5; D is perhaps TRBD1 (5 bases). CDR1 MNHNY and CDR2 SVGAGI come from the germline V gene (reference sequence). The CDR3 spans 12 residues. V gave up 2 bases and J gave up 12 bases, with 11 bases separating them. The CDR3 protein is CASSYPGPLQHF. The DNA of the CDR3 is TGTGCCAGCAGTTACCCGGGACCCCTCCAGCATTTT.

A single count supports this clone. The chain uses TRBV5-1 and TRBJ1-3; D uncertain. From germline, CDR1 is SGHRS and CDR2 YFSETQ. The CDR3 length is 14 residues. With 2 bases removed from V and 4 bases from J, the gap between germline ends came to 10 bases. The CDR3: CASSLRGSGNTIYF. The CDR3 DNA sequence: TGCGCCAGCAGCTTAAGAGGCTCCGGAAACACCATATATTTT.

A single count supports this clone. DNA of the CDR3: TGTGCCAGCAGCGCCCAAGGGGGGCGGGGAGAGACCCAGTACTTC. Its translation: CASSAQGGRGETQYF. V gene TRBV9 combines with J gene TRBJ2-5; perhaps D is TRBD1 or TRBD2 (6 bases each). Germline lookup yields CDR1 SGDLS and CDR2 YYNGEE. The CDR3 loop spans 15 amino acids. Trimming removed 3 bases from V and 4 bases from J, with 16 bases in between.

V gene TRBV4-2 combines with J gene TRBJ2-2, with 7 bases aligning to TRBD1. The CDR3 spans 13 residues. Per the germline V gene, CDR1 is LGHNA and CDR2 is YNFKEQ. Trimming cost V 3 bases and J 7 bases; bases outside gene matches: 2. The CDR3 DNA reads TGTGCCAGCAGCCACGACAGGGACGGGGAGCTGTTTTTT. The encoded protein is CASSHDRDGELFF.

This chain joins TRBV10-3 and TRBJ1-1; the D is unclear. The CDR3 length is 14 residues. With 3 bases removed from V and 5 bases from J, the gap between germline ends came to 13 bases. Germline loops: CDR1 ENHRY, CDR2 SYGVKD. For the CDR3, the DNA is TGTGCCATCAGTGAAATGAGGACCCGGACTGAAGCTTTCTTT. It is translated as CAISEMRTRTEAFF.

The gene calls are TRBV9 and TRBJ2-5, with D unresolved. The CDR3 runs to 14 residues. V was cut by 0 bases and J by 5 bases, with 11 bases left in between. Germline values: CDR1 SGDLS, CDR2 YYNGEE. CDR3 sequence: CASSVDSDWETQYF. As DNA, the CDR3 is TGTGCCAGCAGCGTAGACTCTGACTGGGAGACCCAGTACTTC.

The rearrangement links TRBV6-6 to TRBJ2-5, with 9 bases that match TRBD1. The V gene's germline CDR1 is MNHNY and CDR2 SVGAGI (reference sequence). V lost 6 bases and J lost 4; bases outside the gene matches: 6. The CDR3 consists of 14 residues. The CDR3 here is CASSPDRGRETQYF. In nucleotides, the CDR3 is TGTGCCAGCAGCCCGGACAGGGGTAGAGAGACCCAGTACTTC.

The chain employs TRBV14 and TRBJ2-3; D remains ambiguous. V lost 0 bases and J lost 2, with 9 bases in between. The CDR3 runs 15 residues. Germline V gives CDR1 SGHDN, CDR2 FVKESK. CDR3 bases: TGTGCCAGCAGCCAAGATCCAGGCCTCACAGATACGCAGTATTTT. The encoded protein is CASSQDPGLTDTQYF.

This rearrangement joins TRBV5-8 to TRBJ1-5; D is possibly TRBD1 (5 bases). Looked up from germline, CDR1 is SGHTS and CDR2 is YDEGEE. Trimming took 2 bases from V and 7 from J, leaving 10 bases between them. This CDR3 has 13 amino acids. The CDR3 reads CASSLGVGQPQHF. The CDR3 DNA reads TGTGCCAGCAGCTTAGGGGTGGGGCAGCCCCAGCATTTT.

V gene TRBV27 combines with J gene TRBJ1-6; D remains unclear. This CDR3 has 14 residues. V was trimmed by 4 bases and J by 7 bases, leaving 11 bases between them. Germline V CDR1 and CDR2: MNHEY, SMNVEV (reference sequence). CDR3 sequence: CASSWTPGNSPLHF. DNA for the CDR3: TGTGCCAGCAGTTGGACCCCAGGAAATTCACCCCTCCACTTT.

The table lists this clone with a count of one. The chain links TRBV6-6 to TRBJ2-1; D not certain. Trimming removed 0 bases from V and 4 bases from J, with 4 bases in between. This CDR3 has 13 residues. CDR1 is MNHNY and CDR2 is SVGAGI in the germline V gene (reference sequence). The CDR3 DNA sequence: TGTGCCAGCAGTTACTCTCTGTACAATGAGCAGTTCTTC. This encodes CASSYSLYNEQFF.

In this sample, this clone turned up a few times. This chain connects TRBV28 to TRBJ1-5; 7 bases agree with TRBD1. The length of the CDR3 is 16 residues. After removal of 5 bases from V and 3 bases from J, the junction contained 10 bases not matched to a gene. Germline CDR1 reads MDHEN; CDR2 reads SYDVKM. CDR3 nucleotide sequence: TGTGCCAGCAGTAGTAGTACCGGGACAGTCAATCAGCCCCAGCATTTT. The encoded protein is CASSSSTGTVNQPQHF.